The rows below give T cell receptor beta chains drawn from one sample of a study of T cell responses to AZD1222 COVID-19 vaccine. Assay used: immunoSEQ multiplex PCR; TCRdb lists only in-frame clones, some missing. The sample lists 150,000 to 200,000 clones, about nine tenths occurring once. Sequenced material: peripheral blood, taken on day 0 of AZD1222 vaccination. Receptor source: an adult in good health. Each CDR3 is given with its conserved first and last residue. Each record gives: V gene, CDR3 length, D gene, J gene, clone size, CDR3 protein, CDR3 DNA. A D gene is named only where the DNA matches it firmly. The listing skips clone size in some rows; elsewhere it reads once, few, many or a size class.

v_gene: TRBV6-2/TRBV6-3; len: 14; d_gene: .; j_gene: TRBJ2-7; abundance: .; CDR3aa: CASSYSGISYEQYF; CDR3nt: TGTGCCAGCAGTTACTCAGGGATTTCCTACGAGCAGTACTTC
v_gene: TRBV9; len: 15; d_gene: .; j_gene: TRBJ2-2; abundance: .; CDR3aa: CASSVGQLNTGELFF; CDR3nt: TGTGCCAGCAGCGTAGGCCAGCTGAACACCGGGGAGCTGTTTTTT
v_gene: TRBV10-3; len: 11; d_gene: .; j_gene: TRBJ1-2; abundance: once; CDR3aa: CAIQGLHGYTF; CDR3nt: TGTGCCATCCAGGGACTCCACGGCTACACCTTC
v_gene: TRBV5-1; len: 13; d_gene: .; j_gene: TRBJ1-4; abundance: .; CDR3aa: CASSLESNEKLFF; CDR3nt: TGCGCCAGCAGCTTGGAGAGCAATGAAAAACTGTTTTTT
v_gene: TRBV7-3; len: 16; d_gene: .; j_gene: TRBJ2-2; abundance: .; CDR3aa: CASSLNGRGNTGELFF; CDR3nt: TGTGCCAGCAGCTTAAATGGCCGAGGGAACACCGGGGAGCTGTTTTTT
v_gene: TRBV7-9; len: 15; d_gene: .; j_gene: TRBJ2-1; abundance: .; CDR3aa: CASSFFTSPANEQFF; CDR3nt: TGTGCCAGCAGCTTCTTCACCTCCCCGGCGAATGAGCAGTTCTTC
v_gene: TRBV4-2; len: 15; d_gene: TRBD1; j_gene: TRBJ1-5; abundance: .; CDR3aa: CASSLSGQGGQPQHF; CDR3nt: TGTGCCAGCAGCCTGTCGGGACAGGGGGGTCAGCCCCAGCATTTT
v_gene: TRBV2; len: 14; d_gene: TRBD1; j_gene: TRBJ1-2; abundance: .; CDR3aa: CASSKDRGQAGYTF; CDR3nt: TGTGCCAGCAGTAAAGACAGGGGGCAGGCGGGCTACACCTTC
v_gene: TRBV28; len: 16; d_gene: TRBD1; j_gene: TRBJ1-2; abundance: few; CDR3aa: CASTPRGTGGWESYTF; CDR3nt: TGTGCCAGCACCCCGAGGGGGACAGGAGGATGGGAAAGCTACACCTTC
v_gene: TRBV19; len: 15; d_gene: .; j_gene: TRBJ1-4; abundance: .; CDR3aa: CASRPSGETNEKLFF; CDR3nt: TGTGCCAGTAGGCCTTCAGGGGAAACTAATGAAAAACTGTTTTTT
v_gene: TRBV4-2; len: 16; d_gene: TRBD1; j_gene: TRBJ2-1; abundance: .; CDR3aa: CASSQPTGTGFGEQFF; CDR3nt: TGTGCCAGCAGCCAACCTACCGGGACAGGGTTCGGTGAGCAGTTCTTC
v_gene: TRBV9; len: 16; d_gene: TRBD1; j_gene: TRBJ2-7; abundance: .; CDR3aa: CASSATTGLGSYEQYF; CDR3nt: TGTGCCAGCAGCGCGACGACAGGGCTAGGAAGCTACGAGCAGTACTTC
v_gene: TRBV5-6; len: 17; d_gene: TRBD1; j_gene: TRBJ1-5; abundance: .; CDR3aa: CASSLAGRGQDNQPQHF; CDR3nt: TGTGCCAGCAGCTTGGCAGGGCGGGGACAGGACAATCAGCCCCAGCATTTT
v_gene: TRBV28; len: 13; d_gene: .; j_gene: TRBJ2-1; abundance: .; CDR3aa: CASTAVHYNEQFF; CDR3nt: TGTGCCAGCACCGCAGTCCACTACAATGAGCAGTTCTTC
v_gene: TRBV28; len: 16; d_gene: .; j_gene: TRBJ1-3; abundance: once; CDR3aa: CASSLFSRSSGNTIYF; CDR3nt: TGTGCCAGCAGTTTATTTTCTCGATCCTCTGGAAACACCATATATTTT
v_gene: TRBV11-2; len: 16; d_gene: .; j_gene: TRBJ2-7; abundance: few; CDR3aa: CASSLIIWGNSYEQYF; CDR3nt: TGTGCCAGCAGCTTAATTATTTGGGGTAACTCCTACGAGCAGTACTTC
v_gene: TRBV30; len: 14; d_gene: TRBD1; j_gene: TRBJ2-5; abundance: .; CDR3aa: CAWRRQGARETQYF; CDR3nt: TGTGCCTGGAGAAGACAGGGGGCGCGGGAGACCCAGTACTTC